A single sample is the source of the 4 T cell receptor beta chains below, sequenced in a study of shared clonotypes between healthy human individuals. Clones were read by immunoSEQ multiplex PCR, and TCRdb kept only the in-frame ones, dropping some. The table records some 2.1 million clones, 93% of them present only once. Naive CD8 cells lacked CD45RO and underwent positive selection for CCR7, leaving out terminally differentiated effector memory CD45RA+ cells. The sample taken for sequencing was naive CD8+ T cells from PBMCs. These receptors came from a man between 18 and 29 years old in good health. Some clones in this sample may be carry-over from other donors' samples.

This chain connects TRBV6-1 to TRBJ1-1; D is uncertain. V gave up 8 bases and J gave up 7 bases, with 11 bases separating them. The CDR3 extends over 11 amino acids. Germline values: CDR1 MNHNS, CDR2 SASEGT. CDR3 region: CASETLLEAFF. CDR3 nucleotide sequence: TGTGCCAGCGAAACCCTACTTGAAGCTTTCTTT.

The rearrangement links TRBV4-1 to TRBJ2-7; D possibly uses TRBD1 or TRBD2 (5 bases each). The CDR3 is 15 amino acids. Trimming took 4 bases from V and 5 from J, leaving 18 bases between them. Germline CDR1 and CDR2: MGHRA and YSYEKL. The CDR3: CASSPARGLINEQYF. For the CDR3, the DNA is TGCGCCAGCAGCCCCGCGAGGGGATTAATTAACGAGCAGTACTTC.

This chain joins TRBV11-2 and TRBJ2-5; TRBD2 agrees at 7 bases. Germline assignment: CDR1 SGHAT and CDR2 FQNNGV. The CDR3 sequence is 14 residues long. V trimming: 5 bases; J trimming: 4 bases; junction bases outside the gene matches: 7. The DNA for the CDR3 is TGTGCCAGCAGCCTTTCTTGGGGGGGAGAGACCCAGTACTTC. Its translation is CASSLSWGGETQYF.

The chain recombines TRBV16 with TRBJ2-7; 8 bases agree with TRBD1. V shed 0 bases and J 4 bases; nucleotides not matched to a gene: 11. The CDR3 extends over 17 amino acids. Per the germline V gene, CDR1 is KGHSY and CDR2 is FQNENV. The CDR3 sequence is CASSQSPRQGSGYEQYF. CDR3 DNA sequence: TGTGCCAGCAGCCAATCTCCCCGACAGGGGTCGGGGTACGAGCAGTACTTC.